Listed below are T cell receptor beta chains from one sample, sequenced in a study of Ad26.COV2.S vaccination and SARS-CoV-2 variants. The assay was immunoSEQ multiplex PCR, and TCRdb's table has in-frame clones only and misses some. The data contain roughly 420,000 clones, around 89% of them singletons. The sample in question was peripheral blood, obtained in a trial of Ad26.COV2.S vaccine versus placebo. Receptors were obtained from a person between 18 and 65 years old who received the Ad26.COV2.S COVID-19 vaccine or a placebo. Each CDR3 is given with its conserved first and last residue. The order of the fields is V gene, J gene, clone size, D gene, CDR3 protein, CDR3 DNA. D genes are given only for firm matches. Size is stated for part of the rows, as once, few or many counts, or as a class when the clone is expanded.

v_gene: TRBV12-1; j_gene: TRBJ2-2; abundance: .; d_gene: .; CDR3aa: CASSPRTGPKATGELFF; CDR3nt: TGTGCCAGCAGCCCGAGGACAGGACCGAAGGCCACCGGGGAGCTGTTTTTT
v_gene: TRBV28; j_gene: TRBJ1-2; abundance: .; d_gene: TRBD1; CDR3aa: CASSPQGDGYTF; CDR3nt: TGTGCCAGCAGCCCTCAGGGGGATGGCTACACCTTC
v_gene: TRBV27; j_gene: TRBJ2-7; abundance: .; d_gene: .; CDR3aa: CASSFSLGHEQYF; CDR3nt: TGTGCCAGCAGTTTCAGTCTAGGCCACGAGCAGTACTTC
v_gene: TRBV10-3; j_gene: TRBJ1-6; abundance: .; d_gene: TRBD1; CDR3aa: CAIRAPGQGQNSPLHF; CDR3nt: TGTGCCATCAGGGCACCGGGACAGGGGCAAAATTCACCCCTCCACTTT
v_gene: TRBV7-3; j_gene: TRBJ2-3; abundance: once; d_gene: TRBD2; CDR3aa: CASSLIGGGNTDTQYF; CDR3nt: TGTGCCAGCAGCTTAATAGGCGGGGGGAACACAGATACGCAGTATTTT
v_gene: TRBV29-1; j_gene: TRBJ1-2; abundance: .; d_gene: .; CDR3aa: CSVEGAAPGYTF; CDR3nt: TGCAGCGTTGAAGGGGCGGCCCCCGGCTACACCTTC
v_gene: TRBV10-1; j_gene: TRBJ2-5; abundance: .; d_gene: .; CDR3aa: CASSGGGETQYF; CDR3nt: TGCGCCAGCTCCGGAGGCGGGGAGACCCAGTACTTC
v_gene: TRBV19; j_gene: TRBJ2-4; abundance: .; d_gene: TRBD2; CDR3aa: CASSIGRGLAKNIQYF; CDR3nt: TGTGCCAGTAGTATTGGGAGGGGCCTAGCCAAAAACATTCAGTACTTC
v_gene: TRBV19; j_gene: TRBJ2-2; abundance: .; d_gene: TRBD1; CDR3aa: CASSMDRVFPRNTGELFF; CDR3nt: TGTGCCAGTAGTATGGACAGGGTTTTTCCACGAAACACCGGGGAGCTGTTTTTT
v_gene: TRBV25-1; j_gene: TRBJ2-5; abundance: .; d_gene: .; CDR3aa: CASSEYGGFETQYF; CDR3nt: TGTGCCAGCAGTGAATATGGGGGGTTTGAGACCCAGTACTTC
v_gene: TRBV5-6; j_gene: TRBJ1-2; abundance: .; d_gene: .; CDR3aa: CASSLPGVRYGYTF; CDR3nt: TGTGCCAGCAGCTTACCAGGGGTACGCTATGGCTACACCTTC
v_gene: TRBV7-9; j_gene: TRBJ1-4; abundance: .; d_gene: .; CDR3aa: CASSIQGIGEKLFF; CDR3nt: TGTGCCAGCAGTATCCAGGGGATAGGTGAAAAACTGTTTTTT
v_gene: TRBV7-9; j_gene: TRBJ2-7; abundance: .; d_gene: .; CDR3aa: CASSPQTGRIYEQYF; CDR3nt: TGTGCCAGCAGCCCCCAGACAGGGAGGATCTACGAGCAGTACTTC
v_gene: TRBV28; j_gene: TRBJ1-2; abundance: .; d_gene: .; CDR3aa: CASSSGRMIYGYTF; CDR3nt: TGTGCCAGCAGTTCCGGACGGATGATCTATGGCTACACCTTC
v_gene: TRBV5-4; j_gene: TRBJ2-4; abundance: .; d_gene: TRBD2; CDR3aa: CASSSGGTSKNIQYF; CDR3nt: TGTGCCAGCAGCTCGGGCGGGACTAGCAAAAACATTCAGTACTTC
v_gene: TRBV5-3; j_gene: TRBJ2-2; abundance: .; d_gene: TRBD1; CDR3aa: CARSTSGQVVDTGELFF; CDR3nt: TGTGCCAGAAGCACCTCCGGACAGGTAGTCGACACCGGGGAGCTGTTTTTT
v_gene: TRBV11-3; j_gene: TRBJ2-7; abundance: .; d_gene: .; CDR3aa: CASSLDPSYEQYF; CDR3nt: TGTGCCAGCAGCTTAGACCCGTCCTACGAGCAGTACTTC
v_gene: TRBV6-5; j_gene: TRBJ2-3; abundance: .; d_gene: .; CDR3aa: CASSYSQGKAQYF; CDR3nt: TGTGCCAGCAGTTACTCGCAGGGAAAGGCGCAGTATTTT
v_gene: TRBV7-9; j_gene: TRBJ2-2; abundance: once; d_gene: .; CDR3aa: CASSFDQGYTGELFF; CDR3nt: TGTGCCAGCAGTTTCGACCAGGGATACACCGGGGAGCTGTTTTTT
v_gene: TRBV5-1; j_gene: TRBJ1-1; abundance: .; d_gene: TRBD1; CDR3aa: CASSFGQGRGTEAFF; CDR3nt: TGCGCCAGCAGCTTTGGACAGGGACGCGGCACTGAAGCTTTCTTT
v_gene: TRBV19; j_gene: TRBJ2-2; abundance: .; d_gene: TRBD1; CDR3aa: CASSHRGLLTGELFF; CDR3nt: TGTGCCAGTAGTCACAGGGGTCTCTTGACCGGGGAGCTGTTTTTT
v_gene: TRBV11-2; j_gene: TRBJ2-1; abundance: .; d_gene: .; CDR3aa: CASSLNSDNEQFF; CDR3nt: TGTGCCAGCAGCTTAAACAGTGACAATGAGCAGTTCTTC
v_gene: TRBV13; j_gene: TRBJ2-2; abundance: .; d_gene: TRBD2; CDR3aa: CASSPGTRKAGELFF; CDR3nt: TGTGCCAGCAGCCCCGGGACTAGAAAGGCCGGGGAGCTGTTTTTT
v_gene: TRBV6-5; j_gene: TRBJ2-2; abundance: .; d_gene: .; CDR3aa: CASSYGGGNTGELFF; CDR3nt: TGTGCCAGCAGTTACGGAGGGGGCAACACCGGGGAGCTGTTTTTT
v_gene: TRBV7-5; j_gene: TRBJ2-5; abundance: .; d_gene: .; CDR3aa: CVRSLVLTSGGAEEKETQYF; CDR3nt: TGTGTCAGAAGCTTAGTACTGACTAGCGGGGGGGCTGAGGAAAAAGAGACCCAGTACTTC
v_gene: TRBV10-2; j_gene: TRBJ2-1; abundance: .; d_gene: .; CDR3aa: CASSESGTPWQFF; CDR3nt: TGCGCCAGCAGTGAGTCCGGGACCCCCTGGCAGTTCTTC
v_gene: TRBV27; j_gene: TRBJ1-4; abundance: .; d_gene: TRBD1; CDR3aa: CASSLMGQPNEKLFF; CDR3nt: TGTGCCAGCAGTTTAATGGGACAGCCTAATGAAAAACTGTTTTTT
v_gene: TRBV5-1; j_gene: TRBJ2-3; abundance: .; d_gene: TRBD1; CDR3aa: CASSLDRGLSTDTQYF; CDR3nt: TGCGCCAGCAGCCTGGACAGGGGGCTGAGCACAGATACGCAGTATTTT
v_gene: TRBV14; j_gene: TRBJ1-1; abundance: .; d_gene: .; CDR3aa: CASSRLENTEAFF; CDR3nt: TGTGCCAGCAGCCGCTTGGAGAACACTGAAGCTTTCTTT
v_gene: TRBV6-5; j_gene: TRBJ2-3; abundance: .; d_gene: TRBD1; CDR3aa: CASRAGTGRSDTQYF; CDR3nt: TGTGCCAGCAGAGCCGGGACAGGGAGGTCAGATACGCAGTATTTT
v_gene: TRBV19; j_gene: TRBJ1-2; abundance: .; d_gene: .; CDR3aa: CASSIGQVYGYTF; CDR3nt: TGTGCCAGTAGTATCGGGCAGGTCTATGGCTACACCTTC